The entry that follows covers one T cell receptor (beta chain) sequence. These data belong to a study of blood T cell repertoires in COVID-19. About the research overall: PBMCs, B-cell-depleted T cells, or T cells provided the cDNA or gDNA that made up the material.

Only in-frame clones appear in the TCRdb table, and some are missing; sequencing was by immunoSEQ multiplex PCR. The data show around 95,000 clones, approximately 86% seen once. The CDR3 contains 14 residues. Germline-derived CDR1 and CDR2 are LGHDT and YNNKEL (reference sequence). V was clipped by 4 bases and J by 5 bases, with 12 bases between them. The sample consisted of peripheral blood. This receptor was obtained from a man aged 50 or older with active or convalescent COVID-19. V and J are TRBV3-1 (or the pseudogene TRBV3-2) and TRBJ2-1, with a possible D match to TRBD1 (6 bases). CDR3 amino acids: CASSPTGTNNEQFF. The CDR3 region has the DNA TGTGCCAGCAGCCCTACCGGGACAAACAATGAGCAGTTCTTC.